This TCR beta chain was obtained from a study of shared clonotypes between healthy human individuals. On this clone itself: The antigen remains undetermined.

Study results and caveats: Clonotypes shared by all four donors outscored non-shared clonotypes in generation probability. Naive CD4 clonotypes were shared across several donors at about 5.2%.

Profiled with immunoSEQ multiplex PCR; TCRdb holds only in-frame clones, not every one. The sample has over a million clones, roughly 98% seen once. The TCR sequence derives from a man aged 25-40 years in good health. Sequenced: naive CD4+ T cells sorted from blood. Specified subset: CD45RA+ positively selected.

CDR3 loop: CASNPRTNTGELFF. The DNA of the CDR3 is TGTGCCAGCAACCCCCGGACGAACACCGGGGAGCTGTTTTTT. The rearrangement joins TRBV7-8 to TRBJ2-2; D remains ambiguous. There are 14 residues in the CDR3. Trimming left V 7 bases short and J 0 bases short, with 9 bases between. Germline V gene lookup returns CDR1 SGHVS and CDR2 FQNEAQ.